A selection of T cell receptor beta chains follows, all from one sample in a study of CD8 T cells in ankylosing spondylitis. From the 5' RACE reads, TCRdb called clonotypes with MiXCR, one entry per CDR3 protein. The sample contains about 52,000 distinct CDR3 sequences, around 7.4% of which appear only once. Sequenced material: blood, either unsorted or a sorted T cell fraction (not recorded which). The receptor source for this set is a female donor with ankylosing spondylitis or in good health (not recorded which). Both conserved end residues are part of each CDR3. A D gene is named only where the DNA matches it firmly. Part of the rows lack a size; the others show once, few, many or a class for expanded clones.

D gene,V gene,J gene,clone size,CDR3 protein,CDR3 DNA
NA,TRBV9,TRBJ2-7,many,CASSADRPFSYEQYF,TGTGCCAGCAGCGCCGACAGACCATTCTCCTACGAGCAGTACTTC
TRBD1,TRBV2,TRBJ1-2,many,CASSDGQGRYGYTF,TGTGCCAGCAGTGACGGACAGGGCCGCTATGGCTACACCTTC
NA,TRBV12-3/TRBV12-4,TRBJ1-5,many,CASSFVPDGWGMRQPQHF,TGTGCCAGCAGTTTTGTCCCCGACGGATGGGGGATGCGTCAGCCCCAGCATTTT
NA,TRBV11-1,TRBJ2-7,many,CASSPRNYEQYF,TGTGCCAGCAGCCCGAGGAACTACGAGCAGTACTTC
NA,TRBV7-2,TRBJ1-1,many,CASSLRGTEAFF,TGTGCCAGCAGCCTCAGGGGCACTGAAGCTTTCTTT
TRBD2,TRBV11-2,TRBJ2-7,NA,CASSMRDYDQYF,TGTGCCAGCAGCATGCGGGACTACGATCAGTACTTC
TRBD1,TRBV5-1,TRBJ1-5,many,CASSLGTGDQPQHF,TGCGCCAGCAGCCTGGGGACAGGGGATCAGCCCCAGCATTTT
NA,TRBV6-1,TRBJ1-1,many,CASSEAGGMGTEAFF,TGTGCCAGCAGTGAAGCGGGCGGTATGGGGACTGAAGCTTTCTTT
NA,TRBV5-1,TRBJ2-5,many,CASSLQPTPGETQYF,TGCGCCAGCAGCTTACAGCCGACCCCCGGGGAGACCCAGTACTTC
TRBD1,TRBV5-1,TRBJ1-1,many,CANSWDRGTEAFF,TGCGCCAACAGCTGGGACAGGGGAACTGAAGCTTTCTTT
NA,TRBV20-1,TRBJ2-1,many,CCARDGIKGRQPYNEQFF,TGCTGTGCTAGAGATGGTATCAAAGGCCGGCAGCCTTACAATGAGCAGTTCTTC
NA,TRBV12-3/TRBV12-4,TRBJ1-2,many,CASSSGGWGYGYSF,TGTGCCAGCAGTTCGGGGGGCTGGGGTTATGGCTACTCCTTC
NA,TRBV20-1,TRBJ2-5,many,CSAIRPTGETQYF,TGCAGTGCCATACGGCCTACAGGAGAGACCCAGTACTTC
NA,TRBV18,TRBJ2-2,many,CASSLSLDRRRPGELFF,TGTGCCAGCTCACTCTCACTGGACAGACGCCGACCCGGGGAGCTGTTTTTT
NA,TRBV3-1,TRBJ2-3,many,CASSQALTGLGTDTQYF,TGTGCCAGCAGCCAAGCCCTGACAGGATTGGGCACAGATACGCAGTATTTT
NA,TRBV12-3/TRBV12-4,TRBJ2-1,many,CASGLLARNEQFF,TGTGCCAGCGGGTTACTAGCTCGCAATGAGCAGTTCTTC
NA,TRBV5-1,TRBJ1-5,many,CASSLGNSNQPQHF,TGCGCCAGCAGCTTGGGGAATAGCAATCAGCCCCAGCATTTT
NA,TRBV5-1,TRBJ1-1,many,CASSQQLNTEAFF,TGCGCCAGCAGCCAACAGCTGAACACTGAAGCTTTCTTT
NA,TRBV5-1,TRBJ1-1,NA,CASSSRRVGDTEAFF,TGCGCCAGCAGCTCACGGAGGGTTGGGGACACTGAAGCTTTCTTT
NA,TRBV5-1,TRBJ2-3,many,CASSLPTFLQTDTQYF,TGCGCCAGCAGCCTGCCGACATTTCTCCAGACAGATACGCAGTATTTT
NA,TRBV6-2/TRBV6-3,TRBJ1-1,many,CASSYRDNTEAFF,TGTGCCAGCAGTTACCGGGATAACACTGAAGCTTTCTTT
TRBD2,TRBV5-1,TRBJ2-5,many,CASSLGLAETQYF,TGCGCCAGCAGCCTCGGACTAGCAGAGACCCAGTACTTC
NA,TRBV20-1,TRBJ2-3,many,CSARDLTRGVTDTQYF,TGCAGTGCTAGAGATCTGACAAGAGGTGTCACAGATACGCAGTATTTT
NA,TRBV5-1,TRBJ1-1,many,CASSLGPGPQNTEAFF,TGCGCCAGCAGCTTGGGTCCGGGGCCTCAAAACACTGAAGCTTTCTTT
NA,TRBV5-5,TRBJ1-2,many,CASSEVGYGYTF,TGTGCCAGCAGCGAGGTGGGCTATGGCTACACCTTC
TRBD1,TRBV29-1,TRBJ1-1,many,CSVVGQGVTEAFF,TGCAGCGTCGTAGGACAGGGCGTCACTGAAGCTTTCTTT
NA,TRBV5-1,TRBJ1-4,many,CASSLGQSEKLFF,TGCGCCAGCAGCCTAGGACAGAGTGAAAAACTGTTTTTT